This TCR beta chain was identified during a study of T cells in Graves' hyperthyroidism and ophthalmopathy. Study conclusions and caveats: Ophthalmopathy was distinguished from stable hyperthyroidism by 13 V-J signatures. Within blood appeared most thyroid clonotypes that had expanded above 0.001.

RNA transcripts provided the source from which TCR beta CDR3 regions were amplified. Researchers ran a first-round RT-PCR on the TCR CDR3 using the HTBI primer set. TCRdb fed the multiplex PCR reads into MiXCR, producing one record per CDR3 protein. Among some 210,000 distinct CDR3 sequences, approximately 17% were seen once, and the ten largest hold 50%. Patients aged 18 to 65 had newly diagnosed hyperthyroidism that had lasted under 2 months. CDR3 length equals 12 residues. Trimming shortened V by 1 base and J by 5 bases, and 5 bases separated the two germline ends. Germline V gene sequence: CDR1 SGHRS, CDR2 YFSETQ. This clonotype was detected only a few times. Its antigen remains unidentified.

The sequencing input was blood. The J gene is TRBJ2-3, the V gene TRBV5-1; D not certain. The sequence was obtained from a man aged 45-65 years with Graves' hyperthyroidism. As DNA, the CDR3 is TGCGCCAGCAGCTTGACCGAAGATACGCAGTATTTT. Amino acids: CASSLTEDTQYF.